The T cell receptor (beta chain) under discussion was sequenced for a study of OX40 agonist ivuxolimab in advanced cancers. Study details: One hepatocellular carcinoma and two cutaneous melanoma patients partially responded.

From germline, CDR1 is SEHNR and CDR2 FQNEAQ (reference sequence). The CDR3 contains 16 residues. The junction had 13 bases not matched to a gene; V was cut back by 6 bases and J by 4 bases. Individuals having autoimmune disease history or systemic immunosuppression were not enrolled. General study points: Blood T cells, both CD4+ and CD8+, expanded clonally by week 6 at 0.1 to 3.0 mg/kg.

To note about this clone: Its antigen is undetermined.

The method was immunoSEQ multiplex PCR; TCRdb's version includes in-frame clones alone and lacks a portion of them. The data contain some 45,000 clones, 80% to 90% of them seen just once; the ten biggest clones take up 4.7%. The chain carries TRBV7-9 and TRBJ1-1; 8 positions match TRBD1. The specimen was CD4+ or CD8+ T cells sorted from blood, collected in a trial of the OX40 agonist ivuxolimab. This TCR was recovered from an adult with an advanced solid tumor such as melanoma, head and neck, liver or kidney cancer. CDR3 nucleotide sequence: TGTGCCAGCAGTCCGCTGACAGGGGTCAGGGGCACTGAAGCTTTCTTT. Its translation is CASSPLTGVRGTEAFF.